The 18 T cell receptor beta chains below were found in one sample sequenced in a study of cytomegalovirus exposure and HLA in healthy donors. Both 60 Vbeta primers and 13 Jbeta primers went into the PCR. Only in-frame clones appear in the TCRdb table, and some are missing; sequencing was by immunoSEQ multiplex PCR. The table shows 97,000 or so clones, with around 68% occurring only once. The sample consisted of PBMCs. The receptors come from a man over 45 in good health and CMV-seronegative.

The chain recombines TRBV27 with TRBJ2-7; weak D call: TRBD1 (6 bases). This CDR3 region has 12 residues. In germline, CDR1 is MNHEY, CDR2 SMNVEV (reference sequence). V lost 2 bases and J 10 bases, leaving 12 bases between the germline ends. Here the CDR3 DNA reads TGTGCCAGCAGTTTAAAAACAGGGAATCAGTACTTC. This encodes CASSLKTGNQYF.

The chain recombines TRBV5-6 with TRBJ1-2; 7 positions agree with TRBD1. Looked up from germline, CDR1 is SGHDT and CDR2 is YYEEEE. The CDR3 is 13 amino acids. J was trimmed by 7 bases and V by 0 bases; bases with no gene match: 3. This chain's CDR3 is CASSLGQGSGYTF. Written as DNA, the CDR3 is TGTGCCAGCAGCTTGGGACAGGGTAGTGGCTACACCTTC.

The V gene is TRBV4-1, the J gene TRBJ2-1; the D gene is possibly TRBD1 (7 bases). Deletions cut 3 bases from V and 4 bases from J, with 16 bases between. The CDR3 runs to 16 residues. Per the germline V gene, CDR1 is MGHRA and CDR2 is YSYEKL. Written as DNA, the CDR3 is TGCGCCAGCAGCCATAGGGGGCGGGATAGATACAATGAGCAGTTCTTC. Its protein is CASSHRGRDRYNEQFF.

The chain couples TRBV5-1 to TRBJ2-5; 10 nucleotides match TRBD1. Germline assignment: CDR1 SGHRS and CDR2 YFSETQ. This CDR3 has 14 amino acids. J lost 5 bases, V lost 0 bases, and 1 base had no gene match. The CDR3 loop reads CASSLGTGGETQYF. The CDR3 DNA is TGCGCCAGCAGCTTGGGGACAGGGGGGGAGACCCAGTACTTC.

V usage is TRBV30 and J usage is TRBJ1-3, with D unclear. V was pared by 7 bases and J by 2 bases, with 12 bases between. Per the germline V gene, CDR1 is GTSNPN and CDR2 is SVGIG (reference sequence). This CDR3 has 13 residues. The CDR3 loop is CASRGSPGNTIYF. The DNA for the CDR3 is TGTGCCTCTCGAGGGTCTCCTGGAAACACCATATATTTT.

This clone was counted only a few times. The rearrangement uses TRBV7-3 and TRBJ2-5, with 9 bases aligning to TRBD2. The V gene's germline CDR1 is SGHTA and CDR2 FQGTGA. The CDR3 extends over 15 amino acids. V shed 0 bases and J 5 bases; nucleotides not matched to a gene: 4. Here the CDR3 reads CASSLTSGSWETQYF. The CDR3 nucleotides read TGTGCCAGCAGCTTAACTAGCGGGAGCTGGGAGACCCAGTACTTC.

V is TRBV7-2 and J is TRBJ1-2; D call uncertain. The CDR3 is made up of 13 amino acids. CDR1 is SGHTA and CDR2 is FQGNSA in the germline V gene. Trimming stripped 4 bases from V and 8 bases from J, with 14 bases between. CDR3: CASSYWQVQGYTF. Written as DNA, the CDR3 is TGTGCCAGCAGCTACTGGCAGGTTCAAGGCTACACCTTC. The complete variable domain, with remaining parts taken from reference TRBV7-2 and TRBJ1-2, reads GAGVSQSPSNKVTEKGKDVELRCDPISGHTALYWYRQSLGQGLEFLIYFQGNSAPDKSGLPSDRFSAERTGGSVSTLTIQRTQQEDSAVYLCASSYWQVQGYTFGSGTRLTVV.

V and J are TRBV11-3 and TRBJ2-1, with D possibly TRBD1 on 5 matching bases. Germline V gene data show CDR1 as SGHNT and CDR2 as YENEEA. CDR3 size: 13 residues. The germline V and J ends were trimmed by 5 bases and 5 bases, with 10 bases remaining between them. The CDR3 here is CASSPDRNNEQFF. CDR3 sequence (DNA): TGTGCCAGCAGCCCTGACAGAAACAATGAGCAGTTCTTC.

This clone occurred a few times. The chain is built from TRBV5-1 and TRBJ2-3, with no clear D. Germline CDR1 and CDR2: SGHRS and YFSETQ. This CDR3 comprises 15 residues. With 4 bases removed from V and 1 base from J, the gap between germline ends came to 13 bases. In nucleotides, the CDR3 is TGCGCCAGCAGCATAATCGGGTCTGGCACAGATACGCAGTATTTT. Amino acids: CASSIIGSGTDTQYF. The complete variable domain, with remaining parts taken from reference TRBV5-1 and TRBJ2-3, reads KAGVTQTPRYLIKTRGQQVTLSCSPISGHRSVSWYQQTPGQGLQFLFEYFSETQRNKGNFPGRFSGRQFSNSRSEMNVSTLELGDSALYLCASSIIGSGTDTQYFGPGTRLTVL.

This clone was observed a handful of times. The J gene is TRBJ2-5, the V gene TRBV9; 10 nucleotides match TRBD1. The ends lost 4 bases at V and 0 bases at J; junction bases unmatched: 6. This CDR3 region has 16 residues. Looked up from germline, CDR1 is SGDLS and CDR2 is YYNGEE. CDR3 sequence: CASSIRQGAYQETQYF. The CDR3 DNA reads TGTGCCAGCAGCATACGACAGGGGGCGTACCAAGAGACCCAGTACTTC.

In DNA form, the CDR3 reads TGTGCCAGCATGGACAGCTCTGGAAACACCATATATTTT. Its translation is CASMDSSGNTIYF. The chain couples TRBV6-5 to TRBJ1-3; a weak D match, TRBD1 (6 bases). V was shortened by 7 bases and J by 0 bases, with 7 bases between the two germline ends. This CDR3 is built from 13 residues. Germline CDR1 and CDR2: MNHEY and SVGAGI.

This clone was picked up a small number of times. This chain links TRBV11-1 with TRBJ2-2, with 7 nucleotides matching TRBD1. There are 14 residues in the CDR3. CDR1 is SGHAT and CDR2 is FQDESV in the germline V gene (reference sequence). V lost 7 bases and J lost 3; bases outside the gene matches: 5. The CDR3 sequence: CASIGTDYTGELFF. The CDR3 coding sequence is TGTGCCAGCATCGGGACAGACTACACCGGGGAGCTGTTTTTT. The full variable domain, in which reference TRBV11-1 and TRBJ2-2 provide the parts outside the CDR3, is EAEVAQSPRYKITEKSQAVAFWCDPISGHATLYWYRQILGQGPELLVQFQDESVVDDSQLPKDRFSAERLKGVDSTLKIQPAELGDSAMYLCASIGTDYTGELFFGEGSRLTVL.

The chain recombines TRBV6-6 with TRBJ2-3; 8 nucleotides match TRBD1. Germline CDR1 MNHNY, CDR2 SVGAGI (reference sequence). The V gene end was trimmed by 4 bases and the J gene end by 2 bases; junction bases not matched to a gene: 5. This CDR3 is built from 15 residues. In DNA form, the CDR3 reads TGTGCCAGCAGTTTCGGGACAGGAGACACAGATACGCAGTATTTT. As protein: CASSFGTGDTDTQYF.

The chain couples TRBV6-4 to TRBJ2-7, with 9 nucleotides matching TRBD1. This CDR3 is built from 15 residues. Germline CDR1 reads MRHNA; CDR2 reads SNTAGT. With V trimmed by 0 bases and J by 3 bases, 3 bases remained unmatched. The CDR3 DNA reads TGTGCCAGCAGTGACTCCGGGACAGGGTACTACGAGCAGTACTTC. It translates to CASSDSGTGYYEQYF.

By sample share, this clone is medium-sized. This chain links TRBV19 with TRBJ2-5; the match to TRBD2 covers 7 bases. CDR1 LNHDA and CDR2 SQIVND come from the germline V gene (reference sequence). With V trimmed by 5 bases and J by 4 bases, 4 bases remained unmatched. The length of the CDR3 is 13 residues. CDR3 region: CASSGGDRETQYF. The CDR3 coding sequence is TGTGCCAGTAGTGGGGGGGATCGAGAGACCCAGTACTTC.

The chain carries TRBV23-1 and TRBJ1-4; 9 nucleotides line up with TRBD1. TRBV23-1 is an ORF, and what it does is uncertain. The CDR3 contains 21 residues. With 3 bases clipped from V and 8 bases from J, the junction kept 25 bases outside the gene matches. For the CDR3, the DNA is TGCGCCAGCAGTCACTTCAATCGGAGGACAGGGGAGATAGGTTTGGAAGAAAAACTGTTTTTT. Translated: CASSHFNRRTGEIGLEEKLFF.

The V gene is TRBV6-5, the J gene TRBJ2-1; tentative D call: TRBD2 (6 bases). The CDR3 consists of 15 residues. Trimming pared 2 bases from V and 0 bases from J, leaving 8 bases between. Germline loops: CDR1 MNHEY, CDR2 SVGAGI. The CDR3 nucleotides are TGTGCCAGCAGTTACGGCGGGACCTCCTACAATGAGCAGTTCTTC. This codes for CASSYGGTSYNEQFF.

This chain joins TRBV30 and TRBJ1-2; a possible D gene is TRBD1 (5 bases). This CDR3 region has 14 residues. Germline loops: CDR1 GTSNPN, CDR2 SVGIG (reference sequence). V shed 2 bases and J shed 3 bases, with 13 bases lying between them. In nucleotides, the CDR3 is TGTGCCTGGAGTTCGACAGAACTTTACTATGGCTACACCTTC. Amino acid sequence: CAWSSTELYYGYTF.